The next 10 T cell receptor beta chains were all read from a single sample in a study of blood T cell repertoires in COVID-19. Repertoires were generated with immunoSEQ multiplex PCR, while TCRdb's copy carries only in-frame clones and drops some. This sample carries around 81,000 clones, around 86% of them seen once, and the ten largest clones take 1.5% to 2%. Sequencing input: peripheral blood. Source of these receptors: a woman aged 60-75 years with acute or convalescent COVID-19.

This sequence joins TRBV6-5 and TRBJ1-4, with D tentatively TRBD1 (5 bases). V was pared by 6 bases and J by 5 bases, with 13 bases between. Germline V lookup: CDR1 MNHEY, CDR2 SVGAGI. The CDR3 spans 14 residues. Written as DNA, the CDR3 is TGTGCCAGCAGGGACATTCAAGGAAATGAAAAACTGTTTTTT. Protein product: CASRDIQGNEKLFF.

This clone was counted a single time. V gene TRBV4-3 combines with J gene TRBJ2-1, with 8 bases lining up with TRBD1. Germline trimming cut 3 bases from V and 3 bases from J; bases unmatched to any gene: 4. The CDR3 runs 15 residues. The germline CDR1 and CDR2 sequences are LGHNA and YSLEER. CDR3 nucleotides: TGCGCCAGCAGCCACAACAGGGGGTTCTACAATGAGCAGTTCTTC. This codes for CASSHNRGFYNEQFF.

This clone was observed a single time. The chain is built from TRBV7-9 and TRBJ1-6; the D gene is possibly TRBD1 (5 bases). CDR1 SEHNR and CDR2 FQNEAQ come from the germline V gene (reference sequence). The CDR3 is 15 amino acids. Trimming stripped 7 bases from V and 9 bases from J, with 19 bases between. In DNA, the CDR3 is TGTGCCAGCACTAACCGGCAGGGAGGCGTTTCACCCCTCCACTTT. Translation: CASTNRQGGVSPLHF.

The CDR3 bases are TGTGCCAGCAGCAGCGGACAGGCAGACTACGAGCAGTACTTC. Its protein is CASSSGQADYEQYF. The chain couples TRBV7-6 to TRBJ2-7; TRBD1 agrees at 7 bases. V was pared by 5 bases and J by 3 bases, with 7 bases of the junction left unmatched. CDR1 and CDR2 from the germline V gene are SGHVS and FNYEAQ. CDR3 length equals 14 residues.

The J gene is TRBJ2-7, the V gene TRBV28; 7 nucleotides agree with TRBD1. Germline values: CDR1 MDHEN, CDR2 SYDVKM. Trimming took 6 bases from V and 0 from J; bases not matched to a gene: 11. CDR3 length equals 16 residues. CDR3 sequence: CASSGWGQTVSYEQYF. CDR3 sequence (DNA): TGTGCCAGCAGCGGGTGGGGACAGACCGTCTCCTACGAGCAGTACTTC.

This clone was seen once. The chain recombines TRBV28 with TRBJ1-3; D not certain. The CDR3 is 17 amino acids. CDR1 and CDR2 from the germline V gene are MDHEN and SYDVKM. V was pared by 7 bases and J by 0 bases, with 19 bases between. CDR3 nucleotides: TGTGCCAGCACCAAACGATTGGGGAGTAGCTCTGGAAACACCATATATTTT. It yields the protein CASTKRLGSSSGNTIYF.

The J gene is TRBJ1-1, the V gene TRBV19, with D possibly being TRBD1 (6 bases). The CDR3 contains 14 residues. The V gene's germline CDR1 is LNHDA and CDR2 SQIVND (reference sequence). V was clipped by 5 bases and J by 5 bases, with 15 bases between them. The CDR3 protein is CASSAQGSPTEAFF. DNA of the CDR3: TGTGCCAGTAGTGCCCAGGGGTCGCCGACTGAAGCTTTCTTT.

This rearrangement joins TRBV3-1 (or the pseudogene TRBV3-2) to TRBJ2-1; 10 positions agree with TRBD1. This CDR3 spans 16 amino acids. CDR1 and CDR2 (germline): LGHDT, YNNKEL (reference sequence). The junction had 3 bases not matched to a gene; V was cut back by 1 base and J by 3 bases. CDR3 residues: CASSQARDRGYNEQFF. The CDR3 DNA sequence: TGTGCCAGCAGCCAAGCCCGGGACAGGGGCTACAATGAGCAGTTCTTC.

This sequence joins TRBV3-1 (or the pseudogene TRBV3-2) and TRBJ2-7; D perhaps matches TRBD2 (7 bases). Trimming removed 5 bases from V and 2 bases from J, with 13 bases in between. CDR1 and CDR2 (germline): LGHDT, YNNKEL (reference sequence). This CDR3 region has 14 residues. The CDR3 nucleotides are TGTGCCAGCAGCTTTGGGGGGGCGGCCTACGAGCAGTACTTC. It codes for CASSFGGAAYEQYF.

CDR3 region: CASSPTSGSRDEQFF. CDR3 DNA sequence: TGTGCCAGCAGCCCAACTAGCGGGAGTCGGGATGAGCAGTTCTTC. The chain joins TRBV5-4 to TRBJ2-1; 11 bases match TRBD2. This CDR3 comprises 15 residues. V shed 4 bases, J shed 8 bases, and the junction held 8 bases outside the gene matches. Germline values: CDR1 SGHNT, CDR2 YYREEE (reference sequence).